The next 21 T cell receptor beta chains were all read from a single sample in a study of breast tumors, draining lymph nodes, adjacent tissues. A single record per CDR3 protein comes from TCRdb applying MiXCR to the multiplex PCR reads. Among 200,000 to 300,000 distinct CDR3 sequences listed, around 30% were seen once. The lymph nodes were axillary draining lymph nodes from breast cancer patients. The sequencing input was axillary lymph node tissue. The origin of the receptors is a female donor with breast cancer. Some clones in this sample may be carry-over from other donors' samples.

This clonotype was seen many times. This rearrangement joins TRBV19 to TRBJ2-1, with D possibly matching TRBD2 (6 bases). V was pared by 0 bases and J by 0 bases, with 18 bases between. Germline V lookup: CDR1 LNHDA, CDR2 SQIVND (reference sequence). The CDR3 contains 19 residues. The CDR3 DNA is TGTGCCAGTAGTATAGATCCCGTCGGGGGAAGGAGCTCCTACAATGAGCAGTTCTTC. It yields the protein CASSIDPVGGRSSYNEQFF.

The gene calls are TRBV6-2 or TRBV6-3 and TRBJ1-2; unclear D gene. V was trimmed by 6 bases and J by 8 bases, leaving 13 bases between them. Germline loops: CDR1 MNHEY, CDR2 SVGEGT. This CDR3 has 12 residues. The CDR3 region is CASRPGSSGYTF. CDR3 DNA sequence: TGTGCCAGCAGGCCCGGGAGCAGCGGCTACACCTTC.

This clonotype was counted many times. This chain uses TRBV5-1 with TRBJ2-7; D may be TRBD2 (8 bases). The CDR3 has 14 residues. The V end lost 8 bases, the J end lost 4 bases, and 19 bases lay between the germline ends. The germline V gene encodes CDR1 SGHRS and CDR2 YFSETQ. The CDR3 DNA reads as TGCGCCAGTGCCCTCGGGAGGGGGCTTTACGAGCAGTACTTC. Translated, it gives CASALGRGLYEQYF.

Comments on this clonotype: This CDR3 fails to terminate in the conserved phenylalanine or tryptophan, so it likely reflects a read error. This chain joins TRBV7-7 and TRBJ2-5, with TRBD1 identical over 8 bases. This CDR3 is 16 amino acids long. Germline CDR1 reads SSHAT; CDR2 reads FNYEAQ (reference sequence). Written as DNA, the CDR3 is TGTGCTAGCAGCGTACCCGGGACAGGCTCCACTGAGACCCAGTACCTC. Its protein product is CASSVPGTGSTETQYL.

This clonotype was seen many times. This sequence joins TRBV25-1 and TRBJ2-7; no firm D call. Germline V gene sequence: CDR1 MGHDK, CDR2 SYGVNS. The CDR3 extends over 13 amino acids. Trimming cost V 1 base and J 2 bases, with 6 bases left between them. CDR3 sequence (DNA): TGTGCCAGCAGTGAATCGTGGCCCTACGAGCAGTACTTC. Encoded protein: CASSESWPYEQYF.

This clonotype has at least ten counts. The genes are TRBV20-1 and TRBJ2-7, with 8 bases aligning to TRBD2. In germline, CDR1 is DFQATT, CDR2 SNEGSKA (reference sequence). The CDR3 length is 13 residues. Trimming at V came to 3 bases and at J to 0 bases, leaving 1 base not matched to a gene. CDR3 DNA sequence: TGCAGTGCTAGGACTAGCGCCTCCTACGAGCAGTACTTC. Protein: CSARTSASYEQYF.

This clonotype has ten or more counts. The chain couples TRBV7-2 to TRBJ2-7, with 7 nucleotides matching TRBD2. This CDR3 spans 15 amino acids. Germline CDR1 SGHTA, CDR2 FQGNSA. V lost 1 base to trimming and J lost 4 bases; unmatched junction nucleotides: 7. CDR3 DNA sequence: TGTGCCAGCAGCTTAGAGAGACTAGCTTCTTACGAGCAGTACTTC. The encoded protein is CASSLERLASYEQYF.

This clonotype was recorded at least ten times. This chain connects TRBV4-1 to TRBJ2-1; D ambiguous. The CDR3 is 15 amino acids. V was pared by 4 bases and J by 0 bases, with 10 bases between. CDR1 and CDR2 from the germline V gene are MGHRA and YSYEKL. CDR3 region: CASSPMRISYNEQFF. The CDR3 DNA follows: TGCGCCAGCAGCCCCATGAGGATCTCCTACAATGAGCAGTTCTTC.

This sequence joins TRBV12-3 or TRBV12-4 and TRBJ1-2; TRBD1 is a possible D gene (6 bases). The CDR3 runs 15 residues. V lost 6 bases to trimming and J lost 3 bases, with 17 bases between them. CDR3: CASSPGHLLHYGYTF. Written as DNA, the CDR3 is TGTGCCAGCAGCCCGGGACATCTTCTCCACTATGGCTACACCTTC.

There are a few counts of this clonotype. The chain carries TRBV6-2 or TRBV6-3 and TRBJ2-2; D ambiguous. The germline CDR1 and CDR2 sequences are MNHEY and SVGEGT. V was cut by 6 bases and J by 3 bases, with 2 bases left in between. CDR3 length equals 11 residues. For the CDR3, the DNA is TGTGCCAGCAGGGACACCGGGGAGCTGTTTTTT. Translated, it gives CASRDTGELFF.

This chain uses TRBV19 with TRBJ1-5; 7 positions match TRBD1. The ends lost 9 bases at V and 5 bases at J; junction bases unmatched: 10. The CDR3 length is 14 residues. The germline V gene encodes CDR1 LNHDA and CDR2 SQIVND (reference sequence). The CDR3 protein is CASSRQGGHQPQHF. CDR3 DNA sequence: TGTGCCAGCTCAAGACAGGGCGGCCATCAGCCCCAGCATTTT.

This clonotype was seen at least ten times. The genes are TRBV15 and TRBJ2-1, with TRBD2 identical over 9 bases. Trimming took 0 bases from V and 3 from J; bases not matched to a gene: 6. Germline CDR1 reads LNHNV; CDR2 reads YYDKDF (reference sequence). The CDR3 spans 17 residues. CDR3 sequence: CATSRDRGGRGYNEQFF. The CDR3 DNA reads as TGTGCCACCAGCAGAGATAGGGGCGGGAGGGGCTACAATGAGCAGTTCTTC.

V usage is TRBV12-3 or TRBV12-4 and J usage is TRBJ1-4, with a tentative D call TRBD1 (5 bases). Between the trimmed V and J ends, which lost 3 bases and 9 bases, there was a span of 14 bases. There are 14 residues in the CDR3. The CDR3, as DNA: TGTGCCAGCAGTTTGGGGGGATTTAGCAAAAAACTGTTTTTT. Residues: CASSLGGFSKKLFF.

This clonotype came up many times. V is TRBV15 and J is TRBJ2-3, with D perhaps TRBD1 (6 bases). This CDR3 spans 15 amino acids. The V end was cut by 4 bases, the J end by 5 bases, with 16 bases between. CDR1 is LNHNV and CDR2 is YYDKDF in the germline V gene (reference sequence). Written as DNA, the CDR3 is TGTGCCACCAGCATAATAGGGACAACGAGAGATACGCAGTATTTT. Translation gives CATSIIGTTRDTQYF.

This clonotype was observed at least ten times. The rearrangement links TRBV6-5 to TRBJ1-2, with D possibly matching TRBD1 (5 bases). With 6 bases removed from V and 1 base from J, the gap between germline ends came to 9 bases. The CDR3 is 13 residues long. The germline gives CDR1 MNHEY, CDR2 SVGAGI. DNA of the CDR3: TGTGCCAGCAGGCTAGGGGTTAACTATGGCTACACCTTC. Residues: CASRLGVNYGYTF.

This clonotype was counted ten times or more. CDR3 bases: TGTGCCAGTAGTACTCCCTCCACAGATTACTATGGCTACACCTTC. Encoded protein: CASSTPSTDYYGYTF. J is TRBJ1-2 and V is TRBV19; D uncertain. Germline CDR1 is LNHDA and CDR2 is SQIVND (reference sequence). Trimming took off 4 bases at V and 3 bases at J, with 15 bases between the two ends. The CDR3 length is 15 residues.

This clonotype has a count of ten or more. A read error may account for a junction end that differs from germline. V and J are TRBV2 and TRBJ2-2; TRBD2 agrees at 8 bases. The germline gives CDR1 SNHLY, CDR2 FYNNEI. CDR3 length: 14 amino acids. This CDR3 reads CASTGTRNIGELFF. CDR3 nucleotides: TGTGCCAGCACCGGGACTAGGAACATCGGGGAGCTGTTTTTT.

Comments on this clonotype: Germline is not matched at one junction end, which may reflect a read error. The chain carries TRBV20-1 and TRBJ2-5; 8 nucleotides align to TRBD2. The germline gives CDR1 DFQATT, CDR2 SNEGSKA (reference sequence). This CDR3 has 14 residues. The chain's CDR3 is CSARGGSRQATQYF. In DNA form, the CDR3 reads TGCAGTGCCCGGGGGGGGAGTCGGCAAGCGACCCAGTACTTC.

On this clonotype itself: A much bigger clone sits one base away, suggesting this may be a read error. V gene TRBV20-1 combines with J gene TRBJ1-6; 9 bases agree with TRBD1. This CDR3 has 15 residues. CDR1 is DFQATT, CDR2 SNEGSKA, per germline (reference sequence). Germline trimming cut 3 bases from V and 9 bases from J; bases unmatched to any gene: 9. CDR3 in DNA: TGCAGTGCTAGTTCTCGACAGGGGGTGACTTCACCCCTCCACTTT. Translated: CSASSRQGVTSPLHF.

This clonotype has a count of ten or more. J is TRBJ1-5 and V is TRBV6-5, with 10 bases lining up with TRBD1. The V segment lost 6 bases and the J segment 7 bases; nucleotides outside the gene matches: 3. The CDR3 runs 13 residues. Germline CDR1 MNHEY, CDR2 SVGAGI. The CDR3 DNA reads TGTGCCAGCAGGAGGACAGGGGGGCAGCCCCAGCATTTT. It yields the protein CASRRTGGQPQHF.

This clonotype appeared many times. The rearrangement joins TRBV12-3 or TRBV12-4 to TRBJ2-1, with D possibly TRBD2 on 6 matching bases. The CDR3 has 13 residues. V lost 3 bases and J 12 bases, leaving 15 bases between the germline ends. The CDR3, as DNA: TGTGCCAGCAGTTTGATCGGTGGGAGGCGGCAGTTCTTC. Encoded protein: CASSLIGGRRQFF.